Listed below are T cell receptor beta chains from one sample, sequenced in a study of tumor and adjacent non-tumor tissue in lung cancer. TCRdb ran MiXCR on the multiplex PCR reads and lists one entry per CDR3 protein. The profile shows 60,000 to 80,000 distinct CDR3 sequences, roughly 75% of them singletons. The specimen was distant non-tumor lung tissue. Receptors originate from a woman in her 50s with non-small cell lung cancer. The CDR3 runs from the conserved cysteine through the conserved F or W. Fields, in order: D gene, V gene, J gene, clone size, CDR3 DNA, CDR3 protein. The D gene is left open where the match is weak. Size is omitted from some rows. Given values are once, few, many or a class for expanded clones.

D gene: -; V gene: TRBV10-3; J gene: TRBJ2-2; clone size: -; CDR3 DNA: TGTGCCATCAGTGAACCCATGGCATACGGGGAGCTGTTTTTT; CDR3 protein: CAISEPMAYGELFF
D gene: -; V gene: TRBV7-8; J gene: TRBJ1-6; clone size: -; CDR3 DNA: TGTGCCAGCTCAAACACAGGGAATCCACCCCTCCACTTT; CDR3 protein: CASSNTGNPPLHF
D gene: TRBD1; V gene: TRBV11-3; J gene: TRBJ1-5; clone size: -; CDR3 DNA: TGTGCCAGTAGCTTTTCACAGGGGTGCAATCAGCACCAGCATTTT; CDR3 protein: CASSFSQGCNQHQHF
D gene: TRBD2; V gene: TRBV20-1; J gene: TRBJ2-3; clone size: -; CDR3 DNA: TGCAGTGCCCTAGCGGACCCTAGCACAGTTACGCAGTATTTT; CDR3 protein: CSALADPSTVTQYF
D gene: -; V gene: TRBV7-8; J gene: TRBJ2-1; clone size: -; CDR3 DNA: TGTACCAGCAGCTTAGATTACAGTTCCTACAATGAGCAGTTCTTC; CDR3 protein: CTSSLDYSSYNEQFF
D gene: -; V gene: TRBV1; J gene: TRBJ2-1; clone size: -; CDR3 DNA: TGCACCAGCAGCCAAAGGTCCGTCTTC; CDR3 protein: CTSSQRSVF
D gene: -; V gene: TRBV29-1; J gene: TRBJ2-5; clone size: many; CDR3 DNA: TGCAGCGTTGGTCAGGGGGGCGAGACCCAGTACTTC; CDR3 protein: CSVGQGGETQYF
D gene: -; V gene: TRBV4-1; J gene: TRBJ1-1; clone size: few; CDR3 DNA: TGCGCCAGCAGCCAAGCCCGCCCCGGGGGCACTGAAGCTTTCTTT; CDR3 protein: CASSQARPGGTEAFF
D gene: -; V gene: TRBV7-9; J gene: TRBJ2-1; clone size: -; CDR3 DNA: -; CDR3 protein: CTSSLVGQGTNEQFF
D gene: -; V gene: TRBV6-6; J gene: TRBJ1-1; clone size: few; CDR3 DNA: TGTGCCAGTAAGGGGGTAAACACTGAAGCTTTCTTT; CDR3 protein: CASKGVNTEAFF
D gene: -; V gene: TRBV12-3/TRBV12-4; J gene: TRBJ1-2; clone size: many; CDR3 DNA: TGTGCCAGCAGTTTAGGGGACAACCCTAACTATGGCTACACCTTC; CDR3 protein: CASSLGDNPNYGYTF
D gene: -; V gene: TRBV20-1; J gene: TRBJ1-6; clone size: -; CDR3 DNA: TGCAGTGCTAGAGATCATAGGACAAGGCGGAGTTCACCCCTCCACTTT; CDR3 protein: CSARDHRTRRSSPLHF
D gene: -; V gene: TRBV6-5; J gene: TRBJ2-1; clone size: -; CDR3 DNA: TGTGTCAGCAGTTTCTCGAACGGAAAGGGAGTGGAGCAGTTCTTC; CDR3 protein: CVSSFSNGKGVEQFF
D gene: -; V gene: TRBV12-3/TRBV12-4; J gene: TRBJ2-1; clone size: -; CDR3 DNA: TGTGCCAGCAGTTTTGGCGTCGGGAACAATGAGCAGTTCTTC; CDR3 protein: CASSFGVGNNEQFF
D gene: -; V gene: TRBV6-5; J gene: TRBJ2-5; clone size: many; CDR3 DNA: TGTGCCAGCAGTGTAAGGGTGGGGGGTCGAGAGACCCAGTACTTC; CDR3 protein: CASSVRVGGRETQYF
D gene: TRBD2; V gene: TRBV20-1; J gene: TRBJ2-3; clone size: -; CDR3 DNA: TGCAGTGCCAGAGAGACTAGCAGTCCAGATACGCAGTGTTTT; CDR3 protein: CSARETSSPDTQCF
D gene: -; V gene: TRBV4-1; J gene: TRBJ1-1; clone size: -; CDR3 DNA: TGCACCAGCAGCCAAGTTCGTTACAGGGTGAACACTGAAGCTTTCTTT; CDR3 protein: CTSSQVRYRVNTEAFF
D gene: -; V gene: TRBV7-8; J gene: TRBJ1-2; clone size: -; CDR3 DNA: TGTACCAGCAGCTTACCCGCCAGACAGACTAAAGAGGAGGGGAACAACTATGGCTACACCTTC; CDR3 protein: CTSSLPARQTKEEGNNYGYTF
D gene: TRBD1; V gene: TRBV6-2/TRBV6-3; J gene: TRBJ2-7; clone size: -; CDR3 DNA: TGTGCCAGCAATTACTCACCGACAGGGCCCGATCCCTACGAGCACTACTTC; CDR3 protein: CASNYSPTGPDPYEHYF
D gene: -; V gene: TRBV11-2; J gene: TRBJ1-5; clone size: -; CDR3 DNA: TGTGCCAGCAGCTTAGCGGGCCAAGGCAATCAGGCCCAGCTTTTT; CDR3 protein: CASSLAGQGNQAQLF
D gene: -; V gene: TRBV11-2; J gene: TRBJ2-3; clone size: -; CDR3 DNA: TGTGCCAGCAGTTTAGGGGACCGAGGCAATCAGCCCCAGTATTTT; CDR3 protein: CASSLGDRGNQPQYF
D gene: -; V gene: TRBV20-1; J gene: TRBJ2-1; clone size: -; CDR3 DNA: TGCAGTACTAGAAGTCCGGGACTCCAATTTGTCAATGAGCAGTTCTTC; CDR3 protein: CSTRSPGLQFVNEQFF
D gene: -; V gene: TRBV20-1; J gene: TRBJ1-1; clone size: many; CDR3 DNA: TGCAGTGCTAGACCCCGGGGGCGCGACGGCACTGAAGCTTTCTTT; CDR3 protein: CSARPRGRDGTEAFF
D gene: -; V gene: TRBV11-2; J gene: TRBJ1-4; clone size: -; CDR3 DNA: TGCGCCAGCAGCCATGGTAGCACTAATGAAAAACTGTTTTTT; CDR3 protein: CASSHGSTNEKLFF
D gene: -; V gene: TRBV6-1; J gene: TRBJ1-4; clone size: -; CDR3 DNA: TGTACCAGCAGTGTAGAGGCAGGGTATGAAAAACTGTTTTTT; CDR3 protein: CTSSVEAGYEKLFF
D gene: TRBD2; V gene: TRBV5-5; J gene: TRBJ2-1; clone size: many; CDR3 DNA: TGTGCCAGCAGCTTGGCACCTAGGACTAGTACCAATGAGCAGTTCTTC; CDR3 protein: CASSLAPRTSTNEQFF
D gene: -; V gene: TRBV4-3; J gene: TRBJ2-1; clone size: many; CDR3 DNA: TGCGCCAGCAGCCGAAAGCCGGTGGGTCCGAGATCACAGAGCCAGCGAGGCAATGAGCAGTTCTTC; CDR3 protein: CASSRKPVGPRSQSQRGNEQFF
D gene: -; V gene: TRBV11-1; J gene: TRBJ2-3; clone size: -; CDR3 DNA: TGTGCTAGCAGCTTAGCGACCGAGTCAGATACGCAGTATTTT; CDR3 protein: CASSLATESDTQYF
D gene: -; V gene: TRBV4-3; J gene: TRBJ2-7; clone size: few; CDR3 DNA: TGCGCCAGCAGTCTAGAGGGCGCGAACGAGCAGTACTTC; CDR3 protein: CASSLEGANEQYF
D gene: TRBD1; V gene: TRBV6-2/TRBV6-3; J gene: TRBJ2-7; clone size: -; CDR3 DNA: TGTGCCAGCGGTTTAAACCGGGACAGGGCCTCCTACGAGCAGTATTTC; CDR3 protein: CASGLNRDRASYEQYF
D gene: -; V gene: TRBV12-3/TRBV12-4; J gene: TRBJ2-3; clone size: -; CDR3 DNA: TGTGCCAGCAACTTAGATACACTAAGCACAGATACGCAGTATTTT; CDR3 protein: CASNLDTLSTDTQYF
D gene: TRBD1; V gene: TRBV11-2; J gene: TRBJ2-7; clone size: few; CDR3 DNA: TGTGCCAGCAGCTCGGGGACAGGCCGGACCTTCGAGCAGCGCTTC; CDR3 protein: CASSSGTGRTFEQRF
D gene: -; V gene: TRBV4-1; J gene: TRBJ1-3; clone size: -; CDR3 DNA: TGCGCTAGTAGTCAAAGGGGGGGTACCTATGGAAACACCATATATTTT; CDR3 protein: CASSQRGGTYGNTIYF
D gene: TRBD2; V gene: TRBV10-3; J gene: TRBJ2-7; clone size: -; CDR3 DNA: TGTGTCATCAGAATTGAGCGGGAGGACGGGGAGCAGTACTTC; CDR3 protein: CVIRIEREDGEQYF
D gene: -; V gene: TRBV5-1; J gene: TRBJ2-2; clone size: -; CDR3 DNA: TGCGCCAGCAGTCAAAGATTGAGGAACACCGGGGAGCTGTTTTTT; CDR3 protein: CASSQRLRNTGELFF
D gene: TRBD1; V gene: TRBV12-3/TRBV12-4; J gene: TRBJ1-4; clone size: many; CDR3 DNA: TGTGCCAGCAACTTAGCGGGGGGACAGAATGAAAAACTGTTTTTT; CDR3 protein: CASNLAGGQNEKLFF
D gene: TRBD1; V gene: TRBV5-4; J gene: TRBJ1-6; clone size: medium-sized; CDR3 DNA: TGTGCCAGCAGCCCGGGACAGGGGGCGCAGGGGTCACCCCTCCACTTT; CDR3 protein: CASSPGQGAQGSPLHF
D gene: -; V gene: TRBV29-1; J gene: TRBJ2-7; clone size: -; CDR3 DNA: TGCAGCGTTGGTGACACAGTCTACAAGCGGTACTTC; CDR3 protein: CSVGDTVYKRYF
D gene: TRBD2; V gene: TRBV28; J gene: TRBJ2-1; clone size: once; CDR3 DNA: TGTGCCAGCAGCTTAAAGGTACTAGCGGGTCGCAATGAGCAGTTCTTC; CDR3 protein: CASSLKVLAGRNEQFF